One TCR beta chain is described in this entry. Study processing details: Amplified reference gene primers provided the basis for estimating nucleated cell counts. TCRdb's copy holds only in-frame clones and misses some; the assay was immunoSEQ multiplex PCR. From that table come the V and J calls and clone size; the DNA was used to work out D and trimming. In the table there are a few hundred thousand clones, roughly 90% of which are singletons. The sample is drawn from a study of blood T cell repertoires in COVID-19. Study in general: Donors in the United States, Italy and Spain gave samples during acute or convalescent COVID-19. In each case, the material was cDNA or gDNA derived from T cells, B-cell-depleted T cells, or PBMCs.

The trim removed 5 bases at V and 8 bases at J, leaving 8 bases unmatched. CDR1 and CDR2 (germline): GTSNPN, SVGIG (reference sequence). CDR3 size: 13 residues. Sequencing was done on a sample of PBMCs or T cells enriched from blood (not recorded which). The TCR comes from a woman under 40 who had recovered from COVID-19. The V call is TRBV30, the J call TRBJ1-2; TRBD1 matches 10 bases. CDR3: CAWEGGQGHGYTF. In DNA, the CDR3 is TGTGCCTGGGAGGGGGGACAGGGGCACGGCTACACCTTC.